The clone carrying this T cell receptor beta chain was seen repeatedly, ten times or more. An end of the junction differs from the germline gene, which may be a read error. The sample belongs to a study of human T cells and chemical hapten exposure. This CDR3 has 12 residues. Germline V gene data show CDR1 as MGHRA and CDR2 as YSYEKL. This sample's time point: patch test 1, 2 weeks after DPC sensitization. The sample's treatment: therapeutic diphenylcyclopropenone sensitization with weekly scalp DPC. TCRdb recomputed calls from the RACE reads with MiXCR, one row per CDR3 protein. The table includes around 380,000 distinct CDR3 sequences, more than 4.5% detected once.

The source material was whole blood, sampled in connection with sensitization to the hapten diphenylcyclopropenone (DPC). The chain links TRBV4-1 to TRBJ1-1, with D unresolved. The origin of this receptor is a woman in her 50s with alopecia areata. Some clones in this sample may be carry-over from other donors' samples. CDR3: CASRGGNTEAFF. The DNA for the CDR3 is TGTGCCAGCAGAGGAGGGAACACTGAAGCTTTCTTT.